Each of the 18 T cell receptor beta chains below was sequenced from the same sample in a study of cytomegalovirus exposure and HLA in healthy donors. The PCR had 60 Vbeta and 13 Jbeta primers. The data were produced by immunoSEQ multiplex PCR, yet TCRdb's version contains in-frame clones alone and is incomplete. The repertoire holds 160,000 or so clones, with around 79% as singletons. Sequences were obtained from PBMCs. Source of these receptors: a man aged 40-49 years in good health and CMV-seropositive.

The genes are TRBV7-9 and TRBJ2-6; possibly TRBD1 for D (6 bases). This CDR3 contains 15 residues. The germline V and J ends were trimmed by 5 bases and 0 bases, with 8 bases remaining between them. CDR1 and CDR2 from the germline V gene are SEHNR and FQNEAQ (reference sequence). The CDR3 loop is CASSPGVSGANVLTF. CDR3 coding DNA: TGTGCCAGCAGCCCAGGGGTCTCTGGGGCCAACGTCCTGACTTTC.

The chain carries TRBV10-1 and TRBJ2-1; possible D gene TRBD2, 5 bases. The CDR3 loop spans 13 amino acids. Germline CDR1 reads WNHNN; CDR2 reads SYGVQD (reference sequence). V was clipped by 9 bases and J by 3 bases, with 12 bases between them. In DNA form, the CDR3 reads TGCGCCAGGCCGGGAAAGCGCTACAATGAGCAGTTCTTC. Its translation: CARPGKRYNEQFF.

The chain carries TRBV10-2 and TRBJ2-1; maybe TRBD2 (6 bases). The germline gives CDR1 WSHSY, CDR2 SAAADI. V lost 7 bases and J 6 bases, leaving 19 bases between the germline ends. CDR3 length: 15 residues. CDR3 nucleotide sequence: TGCGCCAGCACCGGAGGGGACCGCCGGGGCAATGAGCAGTTCTTC. This codes for CASTGGDRRGNEQFF.

This clone occurred a few times. The gene calls are TRBV5-1 and TRBJ2-5, with D unresolved. This CDR3 contains 16 residues. V lost 4 bases, J lost 1 base, and 17 bases lay in between. Germline V lookup: CDR1 SGHRS, CDR2 YFSETQ. The chain's CDR3 is CASSVPHVARQETQYF. The DNA for the CDR3 is TGCGCCAGCAGCGTACCCCACGTAGCCCGCCAAGAGACCCAGTACTTC.

This clone came up once. The rearrangement uses TRBV11-3 and TRBJ1-1, with unresolved D. The CDR3 consists of 14 residues. The germline V gene encodes CDR1 SGHNT and CDR2 YENEEA. The V end was cut by 1 base, the J end by 3 bases, with 9 bases between. The CDR3 reads CASSLGGAHTEAFF. As DNA, the CDR3 is TGTGCCAGCAGCTTAGGGGGAGCGCACACTGAAGCTTTCTTT.

V is TRBV5-1 and J is TRBJ2-3; D may correspond to TRBD1 or TRBD2 (9 bases each). CDR3 length: 19 residues. CDR1 is SGHRS, CDR2 YFSETQ, per germline. Trimming took off 0 bases at V and 5 bases at J, with 25 bases between the two ends. The CDR3 bases are TGCGCCAGCAGCTTGGGACAGGGGGTGTTAGCGGGAGTCGGAGATACGCAGTATTTT. This codes for CASSLGQGVLAGVGDTQYF.

The CDR3 DNA sequence: TGTGCCAGCAGCTTAGGGACAGCGCTCAACCAAGAGACCCAGTACTTC. It encodes CASSLGTALNQETQYF. The J gene is TRBJ2-5, the V gene TRBV7-9, with D possibly being TRBD1 (6 bases). V was pared by 1 base and J by 0 bases, with 12 bases between. The germline CDR1 and CDR2 sequences are SEHNR and FQNEAQ (reference sequence). The CDR3 is made up of 16 amino acids.

This clone occurred a few times. The genes are TRBV9 and TRBJ2-1; 9 bases are a match to TRBD2. Germline lookup yields CDR1 SGDLS and CDR2 YYNGEE. CDR3 length: 15 residues. The V segment lost 0 bases and the J segment 8 bases; nucleotides outside the gene matches: 6. CDR3 in amino acids: CASSVDGLALHEQFF. In DNA form, the CDR3 reads TGTGCCAGCAGCGTAGATGGACTAGCGCTCCATGAGCAGTTCTTC.

The genes are TRBV11-3 and TRBJ2-4; 7 bases are shared with TRBD2. V was pared by 7 bases and J by 0 bases, with 21 bases of the junction left unmatched. CDR1 and CDR2 (germline): SGHNT, YENEEA. CDR3 length: 20 amino acids. Here the CDR3 reads CASTTNYRGVGSGAKNIQYF. Here the CDR3 DNA reads TGTGCCAGCACCACTAATTACCGGGGGGTGGGTAGCGGAGCCAAAAACATTCAGTACTTC.

This rearrangement joins TRBV2 to TRBJ2-5, with 10 bases identical to TRBD1. The CDR3 is made up of 14 amino acids. Germline assignment: CDR1 SNHLY and CDR2 FYNNEI. V gave up 6 bases and J gave up 4 bases; unmatched junction bases: 5. CDR3 sequence: CASRGRTGGETQYF. For the CDR3, the DNA is TGTGCCAGCAGGGGAAGGACAGGGGGAGAGACCCAGTACTTC.

This clone was seen only a few times. The chain carries TRBV11-2 and TRBJ2-2; possible D gene TRBD1, 5 bases. V gave up 5 bases and J gave up 6 bases, with 13 bases separating them. The CDR3 extends over 14 amino acids. Germline lookup yields CDR1 SGHAT and CDR2 FQNNGV. CDR3 coding DNA: TGTGCCAGCAGCATACAGGAAGGAGCCGGGGAGCTGTTTTTT. Translating it yields CASSIQEGAGELFF.

The chain employs TRBV30 and TRBJ2-7; D uncertain. CDR3 length: 15 residues. CDR1 is GTSNPN, CDR2 SVGIG, per germline (reference sequence). V lost 0 bases and J 6 bases, leaving 18 bases between the germline ends. CDR3 in DNA: TGTGCCTGGAGTGTACTGGGCACGGCTTCTTTCGAGCAGTACTTC. The encoded protein is CAWSVLGTASFEQYF.

The chain has TRBV7-9 and TRBJ2-3; a weak D match, TRBD2 (5 bases). The V end was cut by 5 bases, the J end by 0 bases, with 12 bases between. This CDR3 spans 15 amino acids. The germline V gene has CDR1 SEHNR and CDR2 FQNEAQ (reference sequence). The CDR3 is CASSQRLTSTDTQYF. The CDR3 DNA is TGTGCCAGCAGCCAACGACTAACCAGCACAGATACGCAGTATTTT.

This chain joins TRBV5-1 and TRBJ2-1; D gene unclear. Trimming removed 0 bases from V and 6 bases from J, with 7 bases in between. In germline, CDR1 is SGHRS, CDR2 YFSETQ. The CDR3 length is 13 residues. CDR3 sequence (DNA): TGCGCCAGCAGCTTGGGGCAGGCCAATGAGCAGTTCTTC. This codes for CASSLGQANEQFF. Full variable domain (missing parts from reference TRBV5-1 and TRBJ2-1): KAGVTQTPRYLIKTRGQQVTLSCSPISGHRSVSWYQQTPGQGLQFLFEYFSETQRNKGNFPGRFSGRQFSNSRSEMNVSTLELGDSALYLCASSLGQANEQFFGPGTRLTVL.

V gene TRBV13 combines with J gene TRBJ2-1; 7 bases line up with TRBD2. The trim removed 0 bases at V and 0 bases at J, leaving 8 bases unmatched. This CDR3 spans 18 amino acids. From germline, CDR1 is PRHDT and CDR2 FYEKMQ (reference sequence). Here the CDR3 DNA reads TGTGCCAGCAGCTTAGGCCGGGGAGGGGTAAGCTCCTACAATGAGCAGTTCTTC. Translated, it gives CASSLGRGGVSSYNEQFF.

V is TRBV7-2 and J is TRBJ2-5; 8 bases align to TRBD1. The end of the DNA is better explained by TRBJ2-7, so the J call may be wrong. CDR3 size: 13 residues. Germline V gene sequence: CDR1 SGHTA, CDR2 FQGNSA. CDR3 sequence reads: CASRRDRYGEQYF. The CDR3 DNA is TGTGCCAGCAGGCGGGACAGGTACGGCGAGCAGTACTTC.

V gene TRBV19 combines with J gene TRBJ1-5; the D gene is possibly TRBD1 (5 bases). Germline loops: CDR1 LNHDA, CDR2 SQIVND (reference sequence). There are 15 residues in the CDR3. Trimming cost V 4 bases and J 6 bases, with 16 bases left between them. Here the CDR3 reads CASSNTSVGAQPQHF. The CDR3 coding sequence is TGTGCCAGTAGTAATACGAGCGTAGGGGCTCAGCCCCAGCATTTT.

CDR3 in amino acids: CASSYSARGAEAFF. The CDR3 region has the DNA TGTGCCAGCAGTTACTCGGCCAGGGGGGCTGAAGCTTTCTTT. The V call is TRBV6-5, the J call TRBJ1-1; 7 positions agree with TRBD1. With V trimmed by 0 bases and J by 6 bases, 4 bases remained unmatched. This CDR3 region has 14 residues. Germline values: CDR1 MNHEY, CDR2 SVGAGI.